This T cell receptor beta chain was sequenced in a study of blood T cell repertoires in COVID-19. Study-level information: Sites across the United States, Italy and Spain contributed samples from acute and convalescent COVID-19.

V trimming: 1 base; J trimming: 2 bases; junction bases outside the gene matches: 2. This CDR3 region has 15 residues. Per germline, CDR1 SGHTA and CDR2 FQGNSA. Comments on this clone: Other DNA sequences in this sample translate to the same CDR3.

Produced via immunoSEQ multiplex PCR; TCRdb's table is partial and in-frame only. The sample holds 85,000 to 100,000 clones, roughly 87% seen once. The source is a man aged 60 to 75 with acute or convalescent COVID-19. This rearrangement joins TRBV7-2 to TRBJ2-7; 10 nucleotides line up with TRBD2. Sequenced: peripheral blood. The CDR3 loop is CASSLGLAGAYEQYF. The CDR3 nucleotides read TGTGCCAGCAGCTTAGGTCTAGCGGGGGCCTACGAGCAGTACTTC. The full variable domain, its missing parts supplied by reference TRBV7-2 and TRBJ2-7, is GAGVSQSPSNKVTEKGKDVELRCDPISGHTALYWYRQSLGQGLEFLIYFQGNSAPDKSGLPSDRFSAERTGGSVSTLTIQRTQQEDSAVYLCASSLGLAGAYEQYFGPGTRLTVT.